The T cell receptor beta chain described here comes from a study of brain T cells in children with intractable seizures. The protocol was immunoSEQ multiplex PCR, while the TCRdb copy is restricted to in-frame clones and leaves out a portion. The table lists 340,000 or so clones, over 90% of them singletons, with around 5% in the top ten. The time point was: blood from clinic visit 5 months post-surgery; TSC patient then seizure free. Sequencing was limited to surgery cases with top T cell transcript signatures in brain tissue. Before surgery, patients took at least one anti-epileptic drug. The V gene end was trimmed by 1 base and the J gene end by 6 bases; junction bases not matched to a gene: 10. Germline CDR1 and CDR2: MDHEN and SYDVKM. The CDR3 has 17 residues.

The source was peripheral blood, collected less than 6 months after surgery. The V gene is TRBV28, the J gene TRBJ1-5, with 9 positions matching TRBD1. This clonotype originated in a boy under two years old with tuberous sclerosis and intractable seizures. CDR3 bases: TGTGCCAGCAGTTTATCGCTACAGGGGGCGAAGGGTCAGCCCCAGCATTTT. Its translation: CASSLSLQGAKGQPQHF.